Listed here are 32 T cell receptor beta chains from one sample, sequenced in a study of cytomegalovirus exposure and HLA in healthy donors. This PCR relied on a set of 60 Vbeta primers and 13 Jbeta primers. Produced via immunoSEQ multiplex PCR; TCRdb's table is partial and in-frame only. This sample has about 200,000 clones, with about 83% found just once. The sequenced sample was PBMCs. All receptors come from a girl under 18 in good health and CMV-seronegative.

The chain is built from TRBV6-1 and TRBJ2-5, with 14 bases identical to TRBD2. The CDR3 loop spans 15 amino acids. V was pared by 7 bases and J by 2 bases, with 3 bases of the junction left unmatched. Germline V CDR1 and CDR2: MNHNS, SASEGT. CDR3 protein: CASTRLAGGQETQYF. In nucleotides, the CDR3 is TGTGCCAGCACCCGACTAGCGGGAGGGCAAGAGACCCAGTACTTC.

V gene TRBV18 combines with J gene TRBJ1-1; D ambiguous. The CDR3 length is 14 residues. The V and J ends lost 0 bases and 4 bases respectively, with 9 bases between them. From germline, CDR1 is KGHSH and CDR2 LQKENI. The chain's CDR3 is CASSPPSLSTEAFF. CDR3 bases: TGTGCCAGCTCACCACCTTCTCTGTCCACTGAAGCTTTCTTT.

CDR3 nucleotides: TGTGCCAGCAGCCCGGGACAGGGAATGAACACTGAAGCTTTCTTT. Protein sequence: CASSPGQGMNTEAFF. The V call is TRBV7-9, the J call TRBJ1-1; 9 bases line up with TRBD1. CDR1 is SEHNR and CDR2 is FQNEAQ in the germline V gene (reference sequence). CDR3 length equals 15 residues. V lost 5 bases, J lost 0 bases, and 4 bases stayed unmatched.

The genes are TRBV7-2 and TRBJ1-1; D not certain. The CDR3 is 15 residues long. V was pared by 3 bases and J by 0 bases, with 11 bases between. Germline V CDR1 and CDR2: SGHTA, FQGNSA. CDR3 sequence (DNA): TGTGCCAGCAGCTTCCTCATGACATTGAACACTGAAGCTTTCTTT. This gives the protein CASSFLMTLNTEAFF.

This clone was seen more than once but under ten times. This chain joins TRBV6-1 and TRBJ1-5; maybe TRBD1 (6 bases). V gave up 2 bases and J gave up 5 bases, with 7 bases separating them. CDR3 size: 13 residues. Per germline, CDR1 MNHNS and CDR2 SASEGT. The CDR3 region is CASSENRDQPQHF. The CDR3 nucleotides read TGTGCCAGCAGTGAAAACAGGGATCAGCCCCAGCATTTT.

This chain joins TRBV19 and TRBJ2-7; tentative D call: TRBD2 (6 bases). V was pared by 5 bases and J by 3 bases, with 23 bases between. This CDR3 contains 17 residues. Germline loops: CDR1 LNHDA, CDR2 SQIVND (reference sequence). The CDR3 DNA reads as TGTGCCAGTAGTCCGCTACTCCGGGCCTCGGAGGGCTACGAGCAGTACTTC. It is translated as CASSPLLRASEGYEQYF.

In its sample, this clone was seen once. The rearrangement links TRBV5-8 to TRBJ2-3; 10 nucleotides agree with TRBD2. In germline, CDR1 is SGHTS, CDR2 YDEGEE. There are 14 residues in the CDR3. V shed 2 bases and J 6 bases; nucleotides not matched to a gene: 3. This CDR3 reads CASSFSGRKDTQYF. The CDR3 bases are TGTGCCAGCAGCTTTAGCGGGAGGAAGGATACGCAGTATTTT.

This chain uses TRBV7-9 with TRBJ1-1; D is perhaps TRBD1 (5 bases). The CDR3 covers 14 residues. Trimming took 1 base from V and 6 from J, leaving 12 bases between them. CDR1 and CDR2 (germline): SEHNR, FQNEAQ (reference sequence). CDR3 amino acids: CASSLGGAISEAFF. The CDR3, as DNA: TGTGCCAGCAGCTTAGGGGGCGCGATCTCTGAAGCTTTCTTT.

This chain uses TRBV7-2 with TRBJ2-5, with D maybe TRBD1 (5 bases). The V gene's germline CDR1 is SGHTA and CDR2 FQGNSA. CDR3 length: 17 amino acids. V shed 2 bases and J shed 3 bases, with 19 bases lying between them. CDR3 region: CASSLRTLSATKETQYF. CDR3 DNA sequence: TGTGCCAGCAGCTTACGGACATTGTCGGCGACCAAAGAGACCCAGTACTTC.

V is TRBV6-4 and J is TRBJ1-2, with 8 bases aligning to TRBD1. The germline CDR1 and CDR2 sequences are MRHNA and SNTAGT. V lost 2 bases and J lost 6; bases outside the gene matches: 8. The CDR3 runs to 15 residues. CDR3 sequence reads: CASSDGSGGVHGYTF. The CDR3 DNA reads TGTGCCAGCAGTGACGGCTCAGGGGGCGTTCATGGCTACACCTTC.

The genes are TRBV5-1 and TRBJ1-4, with 7 bases aligning to TRBD1. This CDR3 is built from 16 residues. After removal of 5 bases from V and 1 base from J, the junction contained 8 bases not matched to a gene. CDR1 and CDR2 (germline): SGHRS, YFSETQ. The CDR3 DNA follows: TGCGCCAGCAGTCGGCCGTCAGGGGGAACTAATGAAAAACTGTTTTTT. Its translation is CASSRPSGGTNEKLFF.

The CDR3 nucleotides read TGTGCCAGCAGCTTCCGAGGGCAGCCCCAGCATTTT. Its translation is CASSFRGQPQHF. The V gene is TRBV5-8, the J gene TRBJ1-5; D gene ambiguous. The germline V and J ends were trimmed by 2 bases and 7 bases, with 7 bases remaining between them. There are 12 residues in the CDR3. Germline V gene data show CDR1 as SGHTS and CDR2 as YDEGEE.

The genes are TRBV27 and TRBJ2-1; 9 nucleotides agree with TRBD2. Trimming removed 4 bases from V and 4 bases from J; junction bases left unmatched: 11. CDR1 is MNHEY, CDR2 SMNVEV, per germline (reference sequence). The CDR3 has 17 residues. CDR3 nucleotides: TGTGCCAGCAGTTCCCAGACTAGCGGAAAACCTTACAATGAGCAGTTCTTC. It is translated as CASSSQTSGKPYNEQFF.

The chain carries TRBV6-5 and TRBJ1-2; 9 bases agree with TRBD1. Germline lookup yields CDR1 MNHEY and CDR2 SVGAGI. The CDR3 consists of 14 residues. Unmatched junction bases numbered 4, after V lost 6 bases and J lost 2 bases. CDR3 nucleotides: TGTGCCAGCAGCGGGGGACAGGGAAACTATGGCTACACCTTC. As protein: CASSGGQGNYGYTF.

The chain joins TRBV9 to TRBJ2-1, with D maybe TRBD2 (5 bases). V was pared by 4 bases and J by 4 bases, with 9 bases between. Germline CDR1 and CDR2: SGDLS and YYNGEE. CDR3 size: 13 residues. CDR3 loop: CASSQDFYNEQFF. The CDR3 DNA reads TGTGCCAGCAGCCAGGACTTTTACAATGAGCAGTTCTTC.

The chain combines TRBV7-2 with TRBJ1-1; no reliable D call. This CDR3 has 13 residues. Germline-derived CDR1 and CDR2 are SGHTA and FQGNSA. Trimming took 1 base from V and 2 from J, leaving 5 bases between them. This CDR3 is CASSLERNTEAFF. CDR3 DNA: TGTGCCAGCAGCTTAGAGCGCAACACTGAAGCTTTCTTT.

This chain uses TRBV7-3 with TRBJ2-7; 8 positions agree with TRBD2. Germline loops: CDR1 SGHTA, CDR2 FQGTGA. V lost 1 base and J lost 3; bases outside the gene matches: 5. The CDR3 is 15 residues long. This chain's CDR3 is CASSLKAGAFYEQYF. The CDR3 coding sequence is TGTGCCAGCAGCTTAAAAGCGGGGGCCTTCTACGAGCAGTACTTC. Complete variable domain (other parts from reference TRBV7-3 and TRBJ2-7): GAGVSQTPSNKVTEKGKYVELRCDPISGHTALYWYRQSLGQGPEFLIYFQGTGAADDSGLPNDRFFAVRPEGSVSTLKIQRTERGDSAVYLCASSLKAGAFYEQYFGPGTRLTVT.

A few counts support this clone. The genes are TRBV2 and TRBJ1-4, with 8 bases aligning to TRBD1. This CDR3 spans 14 amino acids. The germline V gene encodes CDR1 SNHLY and CDR2 FYNNEI. J gave up 7 bases and V 7 bases, and 8 bases lay outside the gene matches. The CDR3 spells CASTQWTGSEKLFF. In nucleotides, the CDR3 is TGTGCCAGCACCCAATGGACAGGGAGTGAAAAACTGTTTTTT. Full variable domain (missing parts from reference TRBV2 and TRBJ1-4): EPEVTQTPSHQVTQMGQEVILRCVPISNHLYFYWYRQILGQKVEFLVSFYNNEISEKSEIFDDQFSVERPDGSNFTLKIRSTKLEDSAMYFCASTQWTGSEKLFFGSGTQLSVL.

In this sample, this clone turned up once. This chain uses TRBV18 with TRBJ2-7; 7 bases agree with TRBD1. The CDR3 covers 14 residues. Trimming cost V 3 bases and J 5 bases; bases outside gene matches: 7. CDR1 is KGHSH, CDR2 LQKENI, per germline. The CDR3 is CASSPQQDRDEQYF. For the CDR3, the DNA is TGTGCCAGCTCACCGCAACAAGACAGGGACGAGCAGTACTTC.

V usage is TRBV5-4 and J usage is TRBJ2-5; D call uncertain. The DNA end is a closer match to TRBJ2-7, so the J assignment may be wrong. The germline gives CDR1 SGHNT, CDR2 YYREEE (reference sequence). This CDR3 has 15 amino acids. CDR3 DNA: TGTGCCAGCAGCTTGGTTGGTCAGGCAGTCGGCGAGCAGTACTTC. This translates into CASSLVGQAVGEQYF.

The gene calls are TRBV29-1 and TRBJ2-3; D perhaps matches TRBD1 (5 bases). Germline V gene lookup returns CDR1 SQVTM and CDR2 ANQGSEA. This CDR3 contains 13 residues. CDR3 region: CSFDRPPWDTQYF. The CDR3 DNA sequence: TGCAGTTTTGACAGACCTCCCTGGGATACGCAGTATTTT.

The genes are TRBV5-1 and TRBJ2-5, with 7 bases matching TRBD2. Germline V gives CDR1 SGHRS, CDR2 YFSETQ. The CDR3 spans 15 residues. J gave up 4 bases and V 0 bases, and 6 bases lay outside the gene matches. CDR3 loop: CASSLGPSGGETQYF. The DNA for the CDR3 is TGCGCCAGCAGCTTGGGACCCTCGGGGGGAGAGACCCAGTACTTC.

V gene TRBV28 combines with J gene TRBJ2-5, with 7 nucleotides matching TRBD2. The CDR3 extends over 15 amino acids. After removal of 2 bases from V and 5 bases from J, the junction contained 8 bases not matched to a gene. Germline loops: CDR1 MDHEN, CDR2 SYDVKM. CDR3 protein: CASSLGEGGTETQYF. CDR3 nucleotide sequence: TGTGCCAGCAGTTTAGGGGAGGGAGGGACGGAGACCCAGTACTTC.

The table lists this clone with a count of one. At one end the junction does not follow the germline gene, possibly because of a read error. The chain has TRBV7-9 and TRBJ2-3, with D possibly matching TRBD2 (6 bases). This CDR3 has 16 amino acids. From germline, CDR1 is SEHNR and CDR2 FQNEAQ (reference sequence). CDR3 coding DNA: TGTTCCAGCAGACACTCGGGTAGCGGACACACAGATACGCAGTATTTT. It yields the protein CSSRHSGSGHTDTQYF.

This clone has just one count. This chain connects TRBV19 to TRBJ2-2, with 13 nucleotides matching TRBD2. The CDR3 contains 20 residues. Germline assignment: CDR1 LNHDA and CDR2 SQIVND (reference sequence). V lost 4 bases to trimming and J lost 2 bases; unmatched junction nucleotides: 13. The CDR3 DNA reads as TGTGCCAGTAGTAGGCGGACCACGGGACTAGCGGGATTTAACACCGGGGAGCTGTTTTTT. Its translation is CASSRRTTGLAGFNTGELFF. The full variable domain, completed using reference TRBV19 and TRBJ2-2, is DGGITQSPKYLFRKEGQNVTLSCEQNLNHDAMYWYRQDPGQGLRLIYYSQIVNDFQKGDIAEGYSVSREKKESFPLTVTSAQKNPTAFYLCASSRRTTGLAGFNTGELFFGEGSRLTVL.

V gene TRBV7-2 combines with J gene TRBJ2-7, with a tentative D call TRBD1 (6 bases). CDR1 SGHTA and CDR2 FQGNSA come from the germline V gene. The CDR3 is made up of 15 amino acids. The V end was cut by 5 bases, the J end by 4 bases, with 18 bases between. The chain's CDR3 is CASSPDSPRFYEQYF. DNA of the CDR3: TGTGCCAGCAGCCCGGACAGCCCTCGTTTTTACGAGCAGTACTTC.

The rearrangement joins TRBV29-1 to TRBJ2-7; possible D gene TRBD1, 6 bases. The V gene lost 6 bases and the J gene lost 2 bases, with 11 bases spanning the gap. Germline lookup yields CDR1 SQVTM and CDR2 ANQGSEA. The CDR3 is made up of 12 amino acids. CDR3 in DNA: TGCAGCGTCCGGACAGCCACCTACGAGCAGTACTTC. This translates into CSVRTATYEQYF.

The V and J genes are TRBV4-1 and TRBJ1-1, with D maybe TRBD1 (5 bases). Trimming removed 1 base from V and 6 bases from J, with 15 bases in between. In germline, CDR1 is MGHRA, CDR2 YSYEKL. This CDR3 has 15 amino acids. The CDR3 bases are TGCGCCAGCAGCCAAGGTCGGCAGGGCCGGGCTGAAGCTTTCTTT. Its protein product is CASSQGRQGRAEAFF.

V is TRBV19 and J is TRBJ2-3; D ambiguous. The CDR3 spans 13 residues. V dropped 5 bases and J dropped 6 bases, with 12 bases sitting between them. The germline gives CDR1 LNHDA, CDR2 SQIVND (reference sequence). In DNA form, the CDR3 reads TGTGCCAGTAGTGTGAAAGGAGTCGATACGCAGTATTTT. This sequence encodes CASSVKGVDTQYF.

The chain employs TRBV6-5 and TRBJ1-1; D gene ambiguous. The CDR3 is 12 residues long. The germline V gene has CDR1 MNHEY and CDR2 SVGAGI. V lost 5 bases and J lost 6, with 10 bases in between. The CDR3 DNA is TGTGCCAGCAGTGAAGTAGCAGCTGAAGCTTTCTTT. This gives the protein CASSEVAAEAFF.

The chain carries TRBV27 and TRBJ1-1, with 10 bases fitting TRBD1. Germline V gene data show CDR1 as MNHEY and CDR2 as SMNVEV (reference sequence). The V gene end was trimmed by 6 bases and the J gene end by 7 bases; junction bases not matched to a gene: 8. This CDR3 spans 14 amino acids. CDR3 coding DNA: TGTGCCAGCAGCGAGACAGGGGGCAGAGGTGAAGCTTTCTTT. Residues: CASSETGGRGEAFF.

The rearrangement links TRBV6-6 to TRBJ2-7, with TRBD2 matching over 9 bases. CDR1 and CDR2 from the germline V gene are MNHNY and SVGAGI (reference sequence). V shed 6 bases and J 5 bases; nucleotides not matched to a gene: 11. The CDR3 runs to 15 residues. The CDR3 nucleotides read TGTGCCAGCAGCTCCTTAGAGGCGGGGGGGCACGAGCAGTACTTC. Encoded protein: CASSSLEAGGHEQYF.